A selection of T cell receptor beta chains follows, all from one sample in a study of T cell responses to AZD1222 COVID-19 vaccine. The protocol was immunoSEQ multiplex PCR, while the TCRdb copy is restricted to in-frame clones and leaves out a portion. This table holds about 130,000 clones, around 92% found once. Material: peripheral blood, obtained 28 days after the second AZD1222 dose. The receptor set was obtained from an adult who received the AZD1222 COVID-19 vaccine. Each CDR3 is given with its conserved first and last residue. The order of the fields is clone size, J gene, D gene, V gene, CDR3 protein, CDR3 DNA. A D gene is named only where the DNA matches it firmly. Not every row has a clone size; where given, it reads once, few, many or a size class.

NA	TRBJ1-2	TRBD1	TRBV28	CASSERTGGIYGYTF	TGTGCCAGCAGTGAGAGGACAGGGGGAATCTATGGCTACACCTTC
once	TRBJ1-6	NA	TRBV6-5	CASSYSGRGGNSPLHF	TGTGCCAGCAGTTACTCTGGGCGGGGTGGTAATTCACCCCTCCACTTT
NA	TRBJ2-1	NA	TRBV7-7	CASSLGGQGRHEQFF	TGTGCCAGCAGCTTAGGTGGTCAGGGGCGGCATGAGCAGTTCTTC
NA	TRBJ1-1	NA	TRBV9	CASSTSVGNTEAFF	TGTGCCAGCAGCACCTCGGTAGGGAACACTGAAGCTTTCTTT
few	TRBJ2-1	TRBD1	TRBV28	CASSSPGQSYKQFF	TGTGCCAGCAGTAGTCCGGGACAGTCATACAAGCAGTTCTTC
NA	TRBJ2-7	TRBD2	TRBV13	CASSFSGGIQAYEQYF	TGTGCCAGCAGCTTTTCGGGGGGAATCCAGGCCTACGAGCAGTACTTC
NA	TRBJ1-5	TRBD1	TRBV6-5	CASSWGQGATQPQHF	TGTGCCAGCAGTTGGGGACAGGGGGCAACACAGCCCCAGCATTTT
NA	TRBJ2-1	NA	TRBV24-1	CATSDLTTGWQFF	TGTGCCACCAGTGATCTAACTACGGGATGGCAGTTCTTC
NA	TRBJ2-2	TRBD1	TRBV7-8	CASSLGQGDTGELFF	TGTGCCAGCAGCTTGGGACAGGGGGACACCGGGGAGCTGTTTTTT
few	TRBJ1-2	NA	TRBV10-3	CAIKSAASFYGYTF	TGTGCCATCAAGTCGGCGGCGTCTTTCTATGGCTACACCTTC
NA	TRBJ1-6	TRBD1	TRBV6-4	CASSVSTGSSPLHF	TGTGCCAGCAGTGTTTCGACAGGGAGTTCACCCCTCCACTTT
NA	TRBJ2-7	NA	TRBV6-2/TRBV6-3	CASSYSVRVDYEQYF	TGTGCCAGCAGTTACTCGGTCAGGGTGGACTACGAGCAGTACTTC
NA	TRBJ2-2	NA	TRBV28	CASFGALTGELFF	TGTGCCAGCTTTGGGGCGCTCACCGGGGAGCTGTTTTTT
NA	TRBJ1-1	NA	TRBV14	CASSRGYTEAFF	TGTGCCAGCAGTAGAGGTTACACTGAAGCTTTCTTT
NA	TRBJ1-6	TRBD1	TRBV6-5	CASSSLLGQLNSPLHF	TGTGCCAGCAGTTCTCTATTGGGACAGCTTAATTCACCCCTCCACTTT
NA	TRBJ1-2	TRBD1	TRBV30	CAWSPQGWNYGYTF	TGTGCCTGGAGCCCACAGGGGTGGAACTATGGCTACACCTTC
NA	TRBJ2-2	TRBD2	TRBV7-3	CASSSTGLAGTGELFF	TGTGCCAGCAGCTCAACGGGACTAGCGGGAACCGGGGAGCTGTTTTTT
NA	TRBJ2-7	NA	TRBV10-3	CAISRGGSYEQYF	TGTGCCATCTCCCGCGGAGGCTCCTACGAGCAGTACTTC
NA	TRBJ2-1	TRBD1	TRBV3-1/TRBV3-2	CASSRTGASYNEQFF	TGTGCCAGCAGCCGGACAGGGGCGTCCTACAATGAGCAGTTCTTC
NA	TRBJ2-7	NA	TRBV18	CASSPQQGDEQYF	TGTGCCAGCTCACCCCAGCAAGGAGACGAGCAGTACTTC
NA	TRBJ1-3	NA	TRBV5-8	CASSKGPMGTIYF	TGTGCCAGCAGCAAGGGCCCGATGGGCACCATATATTTT
NA	TRBJ1-4	TRBD1	TRBV19	CASSTGTANEKLFF	TGTGCCAGTAGTACCGGGACAGCTAATGAAAAACTGTTTTTT
NA	TRBJ1-5	NA	TRBV6-2/TRBV6-3	CASSSSHGSNQPQHF	TGTGCCAGCAGTTCATCACACGGGAGCAATCAGCCCCAGCATTTT
once	TRBJ1-5	TRBD1	TRBV2	CASSGQGASNQPQHF	TGTGCCAGCAGTGGGCAGGGGGCGAGCAATCAGCCCCAGCATTTT
NA	TRBJ1-5	NA	TRBV20-1	CSASRGSNQPQHF	TGCAGTGCTAGTCGTGGTAGCAATCAGCCCCAGCATTTT
NA	TRBJ2-7	NA	TRBV5-1	CASSSTYEQYF	TGCGCCAGCAGCTCAACATACGAGCAGTACTTC
NA	TRBJ1-6	NA	TRBV30	CAWSGGGSPLHF	TGTGCCTGGAGTGGGGGTGGGTCACCCCTCCACTTT
NA	TRBJ1-3	NA	TRBV15	CATSRDQGGNTIYF	TGTGCCACCAGCAGAGATCAGGGTGGGAACACCATATATTTT
NA	TRBJ2-2	NA	TRBV4-1	CASSQGGELFF	TGCGCCAGCAGCCAGGGCGGGGAGCTGTTTTTT
NA	TRBJ2-1	NA	TRBV7-2	CASSLGGSDNEQFF	TGTGCCAGCAGCTTAGGTGGGTCTGACAATGAGCAGTTCTTC
NA	TRBJ2-1	TRBD1	TRBV9	CASSYPLRDRGYNEQFF	TGTGCCAGCAGCTATCCACTTCGGGACAGGGGGTACAATGAGCAGTTCTTC
NA	TRBJ2-1	TRBD1	TRBV19	CASSSTGTGSYNEQFF	TGTGCCAGTAGTTCTACCGGGACAGGGTCATACAATGAGCAGTTCTTC
NA	TRBJ2-5	NA	TRBV27	CASRHPSGQETQYF	TGTGCCAGCAGACATCCGAGCGGGCAAGAGACCCAGTACTTC
NA	TRBJ2-7	NA	TRBV28	CASSPSGVSSYEQYF	TGTGCCAGCAGCCCTTCAGGGGTAAGCTCCTACGAGCAGTACTTC
once	TRBJ2-7	NA	TRBV27	CASSPRQHAPAYEQYF	TGTGCCAGCAGTCCCCGACAGCATGCCCCGGCGTACGAGCAGTACTTC
once	TRBJ2-3	NA	TRBV11-1	CASSFRAGSTDTQYF	TGTGCCAGCAGCTTTCGGGCAGGGAGCACAGATACGCAGTATTTT